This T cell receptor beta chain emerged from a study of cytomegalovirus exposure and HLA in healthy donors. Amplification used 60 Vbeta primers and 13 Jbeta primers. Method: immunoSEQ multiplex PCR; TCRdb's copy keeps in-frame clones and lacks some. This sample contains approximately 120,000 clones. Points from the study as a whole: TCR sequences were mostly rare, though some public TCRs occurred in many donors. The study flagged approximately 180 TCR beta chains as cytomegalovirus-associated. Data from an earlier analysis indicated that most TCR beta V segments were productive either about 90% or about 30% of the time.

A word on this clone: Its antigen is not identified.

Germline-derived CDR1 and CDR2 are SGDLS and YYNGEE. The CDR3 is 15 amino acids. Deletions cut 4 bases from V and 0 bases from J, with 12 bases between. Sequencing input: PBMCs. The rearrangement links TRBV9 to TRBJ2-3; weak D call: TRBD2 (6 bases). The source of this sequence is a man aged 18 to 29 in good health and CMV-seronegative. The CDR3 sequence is CASSLSGTSTDTQYF. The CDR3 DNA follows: TGTGCCAGCAGCCTTTCCGGGACTAGCACAGATACGCAGTATTTT.